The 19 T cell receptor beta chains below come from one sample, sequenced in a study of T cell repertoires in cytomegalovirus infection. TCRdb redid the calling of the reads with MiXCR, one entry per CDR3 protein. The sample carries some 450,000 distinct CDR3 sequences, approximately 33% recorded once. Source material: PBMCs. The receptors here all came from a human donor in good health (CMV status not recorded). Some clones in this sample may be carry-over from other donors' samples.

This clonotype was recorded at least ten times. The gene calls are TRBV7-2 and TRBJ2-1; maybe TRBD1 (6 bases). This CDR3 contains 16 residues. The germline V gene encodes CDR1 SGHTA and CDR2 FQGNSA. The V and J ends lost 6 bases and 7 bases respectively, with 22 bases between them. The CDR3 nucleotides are TGTGCCAGCAGGCGACAGTTCGAGGGACAATTGAATGAGCAGTTCTTC. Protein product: CASRRQFEGQLNEQFF.

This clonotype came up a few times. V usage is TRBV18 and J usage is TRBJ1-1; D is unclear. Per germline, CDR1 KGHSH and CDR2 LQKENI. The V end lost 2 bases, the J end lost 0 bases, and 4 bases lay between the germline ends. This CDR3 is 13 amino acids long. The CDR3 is CASSPWLNTEAFF. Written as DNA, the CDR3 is TGTGCCAGCTCACCATGGTTGAACACTGAAGCTTTCTTT.

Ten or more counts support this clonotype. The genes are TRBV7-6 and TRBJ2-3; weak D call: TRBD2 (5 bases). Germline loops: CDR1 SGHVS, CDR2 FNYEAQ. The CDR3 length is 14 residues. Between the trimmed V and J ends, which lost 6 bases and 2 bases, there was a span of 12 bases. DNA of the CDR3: TGTGCCAGCAGACCGGTTCGGGACACAGATACGCAGTATTTT. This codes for CASRPVRDTDTQYF.

The CDR3 nucleotides are TGCAGTGCTAGCGGACAGGGCAGGTCCTACAATGAGCAGTTCTTC. Translated: CSASGQGRSYNEQFF. V is TRBV20-1 and J is TRBJ2-1; 8 nucleotides line up with TRBD1. The J segment lost 1 base and the V segment lost 3 bases, leaving 5 bases of the junction unmatched. In germline, CDR1 is DFQATT, CDR2 SNEGSKA (reference sequence). The CDR3 runs to 15 residues.

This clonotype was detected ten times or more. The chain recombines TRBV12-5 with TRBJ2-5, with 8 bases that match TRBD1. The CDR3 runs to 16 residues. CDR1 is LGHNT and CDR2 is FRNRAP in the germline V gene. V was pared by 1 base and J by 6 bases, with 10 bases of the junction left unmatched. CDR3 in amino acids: CASGLDQGAIRQTQYF. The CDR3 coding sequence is TGTGCTAGTGGTTTGGATCAGGGGGCGATAAGGCAGACCCAGTACTTC.

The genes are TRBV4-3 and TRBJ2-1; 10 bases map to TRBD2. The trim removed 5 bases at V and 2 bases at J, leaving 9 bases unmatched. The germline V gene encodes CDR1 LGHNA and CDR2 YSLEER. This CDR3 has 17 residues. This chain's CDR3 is CASSSELAGLAYNEQFF. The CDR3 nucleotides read TGCGCCAGCAGCAGTGAACTAGCGGGGTTAGCCTACAATGAGCAGTTCTTC.

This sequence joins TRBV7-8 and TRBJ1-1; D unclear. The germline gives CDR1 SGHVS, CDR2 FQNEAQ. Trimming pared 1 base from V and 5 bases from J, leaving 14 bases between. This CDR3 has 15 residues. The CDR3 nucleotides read TGTGCCAGCAGCTTAGAGTTAGGGTTAAATACTGAAGCTTTCTTT. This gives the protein CASSLELGLNTEAFF.

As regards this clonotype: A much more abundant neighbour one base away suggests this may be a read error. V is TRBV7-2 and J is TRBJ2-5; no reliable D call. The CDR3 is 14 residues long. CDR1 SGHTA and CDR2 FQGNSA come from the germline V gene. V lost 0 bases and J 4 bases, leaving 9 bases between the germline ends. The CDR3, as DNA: TGTGCCAGCAGCTTAGCTCGGGCAGCAGAGACCCAGTACTTC. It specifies CASSLARAAETQYF. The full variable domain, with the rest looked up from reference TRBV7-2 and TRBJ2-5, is GAGVSQSPSNKVTEKGKDVELRCDPISGHTALYWYRQSLGQGLEFLIYFQGNSAPDKSGLPSDRFSAERTGGSVSTLTIQRTQQEDSAVYLCASSLARAAETQYFGPGTRLLVL.

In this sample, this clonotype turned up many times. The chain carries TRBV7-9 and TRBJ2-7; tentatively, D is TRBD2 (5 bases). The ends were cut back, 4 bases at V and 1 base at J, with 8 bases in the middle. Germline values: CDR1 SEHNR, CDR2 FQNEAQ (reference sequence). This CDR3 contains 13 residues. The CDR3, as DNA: TGTGCCAGCAGCTGGGGAGATTCCTACGAGCAGTACTTC. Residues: CASSWGDSYEQYF. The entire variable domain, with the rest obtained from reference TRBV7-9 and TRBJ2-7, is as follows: DTGVSQNPRHKITKRGQNVTFRCDPISEHNRLYWYRQTLGQGPEFLTYFQNEAQLEKSRLLSDRFSAERPKGSFSTLEIQRTEQGDSAMYLCASSWGDSYEQYFGPGTRLTVT.

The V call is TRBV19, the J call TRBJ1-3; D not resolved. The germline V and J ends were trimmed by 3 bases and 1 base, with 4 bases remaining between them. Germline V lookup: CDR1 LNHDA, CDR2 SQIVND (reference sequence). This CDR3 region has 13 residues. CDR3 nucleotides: TGTGCCAGTAGTATCCTTTCTGGAAACACCATATATTTT. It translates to CASSILSGNTIYF.

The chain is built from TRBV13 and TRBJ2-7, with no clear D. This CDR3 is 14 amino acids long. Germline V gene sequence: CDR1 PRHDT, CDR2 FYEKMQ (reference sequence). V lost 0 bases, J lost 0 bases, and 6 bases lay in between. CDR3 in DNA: TGTGCCAGCAGCTTAGGCGTTAGCTCCTACGAGCAGTACTTC. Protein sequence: CASSLGVSSYEQYF.

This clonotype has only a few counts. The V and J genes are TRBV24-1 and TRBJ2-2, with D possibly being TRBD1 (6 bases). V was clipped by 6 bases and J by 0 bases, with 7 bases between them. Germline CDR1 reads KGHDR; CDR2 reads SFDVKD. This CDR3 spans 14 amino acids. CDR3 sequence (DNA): TGTGCCACCAGTTGGACAGCGAACACCGGGGAGCTGTTTTTT. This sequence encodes CATSWTANTGELFF.

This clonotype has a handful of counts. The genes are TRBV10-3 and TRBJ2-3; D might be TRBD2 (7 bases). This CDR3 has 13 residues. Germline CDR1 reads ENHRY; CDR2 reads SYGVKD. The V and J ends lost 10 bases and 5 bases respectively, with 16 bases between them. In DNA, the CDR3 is TGTGCCACCCAAGGGGGGGAAAGAGATACGCAGTATTTT. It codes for CATQGGERDTQYF.

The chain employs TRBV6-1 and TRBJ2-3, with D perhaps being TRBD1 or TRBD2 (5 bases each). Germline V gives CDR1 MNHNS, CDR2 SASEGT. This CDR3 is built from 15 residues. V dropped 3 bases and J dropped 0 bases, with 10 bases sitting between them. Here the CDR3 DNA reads TGTGCCAGCAGTGACACCGGGGCAAGCACAGATACGCAGTATTTT. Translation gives CASSDTGASTDTQYF.

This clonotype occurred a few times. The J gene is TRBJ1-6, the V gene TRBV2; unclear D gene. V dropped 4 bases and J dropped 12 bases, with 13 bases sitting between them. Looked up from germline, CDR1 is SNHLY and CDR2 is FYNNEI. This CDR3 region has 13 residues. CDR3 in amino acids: CASSGAPNRPLHF. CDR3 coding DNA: TGTGCCAGCAGTGGGGCACCGAACCGACCCCTCCACTTT.

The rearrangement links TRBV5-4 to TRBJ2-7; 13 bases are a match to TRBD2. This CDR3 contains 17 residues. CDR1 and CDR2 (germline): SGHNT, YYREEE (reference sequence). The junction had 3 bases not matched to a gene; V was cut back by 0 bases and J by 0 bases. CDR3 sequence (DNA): TGTGCCAGCAGCTTGGGTGGACTAGCGGGGGCCTCCTACGAGCAGTACTTC. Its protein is CASSLGGLAGASYEQYF.

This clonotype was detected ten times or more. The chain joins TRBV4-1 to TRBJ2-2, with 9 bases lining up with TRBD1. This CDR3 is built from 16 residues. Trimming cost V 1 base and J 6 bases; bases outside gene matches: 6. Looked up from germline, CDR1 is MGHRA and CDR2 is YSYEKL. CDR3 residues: CASSQGDRGGSGELFF. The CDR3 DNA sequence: TGCGCCAGCAGCCAAGGAGACAGGGGGGGCTCCGGGGAGCTGTTTTTT.

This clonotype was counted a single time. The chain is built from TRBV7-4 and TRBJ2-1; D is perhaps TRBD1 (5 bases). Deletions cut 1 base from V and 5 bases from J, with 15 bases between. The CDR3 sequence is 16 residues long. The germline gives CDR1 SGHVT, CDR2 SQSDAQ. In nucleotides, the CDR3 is TGTGCCAGCAGCTTAGTCGGACAACGGACCCACAATGAGCAGTTCTTC. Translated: CASSLVGQRTHNEQFF.

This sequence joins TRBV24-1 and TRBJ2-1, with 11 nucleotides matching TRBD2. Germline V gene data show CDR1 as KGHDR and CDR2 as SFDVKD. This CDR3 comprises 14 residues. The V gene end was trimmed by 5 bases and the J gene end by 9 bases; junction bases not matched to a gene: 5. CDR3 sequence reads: CATSGSGGGGEQFF. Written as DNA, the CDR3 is TGTGCCACCAGTGGTAGCGGGGGGGGCGGTGAGCAGTTCTTC.